The text below deals with one TCR beta chain. These data originate in a study of blood T cell repertoires in COVID-19. Study-wide context: PBMCs, B-cell-depleted T cells, or T cells were the source of the cDNA or gDNA that made up the material.

Authors' data handling: By means of reference gene primer amplification, nucleated cell counts were estimated. Measured with immunoSEQ multiplex PCR; TCRdb has only the in-frame clones, and not every one. V, J and clone size derive from that table, while D and trimming were established from the DNA sequence. The sample contains some 210,000 clones, roughly 90% of which appear only once. Enrollees, about 18 to 90 years old, lived in 24 US areas. The V gene's germline CDR1 is LGHNA and CDR2 YNFKEQ. The V and J ends lost 1 base and 6 bases, in that order; junction bases with no gene match: 3. CDR3 length: 15 residues.

Input material: PBMCs or T cells enriched from blood (not recorded which). The receptor's source is a man between 18 and 29 years old with acute COVID-19. The chain links TRBV4-2 to TRBJ1-6; 7 bases are shared with TRBD1. As DNA, the CDR3 is TGTGCCAGCAGCCAAGGACAGGGCGGTAATTCACCCCTCCACTTT. Translating it yields CASSQGQGGNSPLHF.